These 20 T cell receptor beta chains came from one sample sequenced in a study of graft-versus-host responses after intestinal transplantation. The antigens of these receptors remain unknown. Profiled with immunoSEQ multiplex PCR; TCRdb holds only in-frame clones, not every one. The sample includes about 31,000 clones, about 79% of them seen just once. The material sequenced was unstimulated CD8+ T cells sorted from spleen or lymph node cells, taken before intestinal transplant. The receptors stem from a human donor who received an intestinal transplant.

The chain combines TRBV19 with TRBJ2-7; D might be TRBD2 (6 bases). Trimming left V 3 bases short and J 2 bases short, with 11 bases between. The CDR3 consists of 14 residues. Germline V CDR1 and CDR2: LNHDA, SQIVND (reference sequence). The CDR3 DNA reads TGTGCCAGTAGTATTTACGGGACTGCCTACGAGCAGTACTTC. This encodes CASSIYGTAYEQYF.

This clone occurred a few times. The rearrangement joins TRBV10-3 to TRBJ1-2, with 9 bases lining up with TRBD1. The CDR3 loop spans 12 amino acids. CDR1 and CDR2 (germline): ENHRY, SYGVKD. V was clipped by 11 bases and J by 7 bases; unmatched bases: 8. The DNA of the CDR3 is TGTGCCGTACTACAGGGGGCGGGTGGCTACACCTTC. It codes for CAVLQGAGGYTF.

The V call is TRBV19, the J call TRBJ2-1; 10 positions agree with TRBD2. This CDR3 comprises 14 residues. Per the germline V gene, CDR1 is LNHDA and CDR2 is SQIVND (reference sequence). Losses at the gene ends were 6 bases for V and 7 bases for J; bases not matched to a gene: 6. The CDR3 DNA follows: TGTGCCAGTAGACTAGCGGGGTTTACAAATGAGCAGTTCTTC. This gives the protein CASRLAGFTNEQFF.

The V and J genes are TRBV4-1 and TRBJ2-7; weak D call: TRBD1 (6 bases). Trimming shortened V by 0 bases and J by 6 bases, and 9 bases separated the two germline ends. The CDR3 has 13 residues. Per germline, CDR1 MGHRA and CDR2 YSYEKL. The CDR3 reads CASSQDEGVEQYF. The DNA for the CDR3 is TGCGCCAGCAGCCAAGATGAGGGGGTCGAGCAGTACTTC.

The chain carries TRBV7-4 and TRBJ2-7; D is unresolved. Germline CDR1 is SGHVT and CDR2 is SQSDAQ. V gave up 5 bases and J gave up 2 bases, with 10 bases separating them. The CDR3 spans 13 residues. CDR3 residues: CASSQDSAYEQYF. The CDR3 nucleotides are TGTGCCAGCAGCCAAGACTCCGCCTACGAGCAGTACTTC.

This clone was seen a single time. This chain links TRBV7-6 with TRBJ2-5; 13 nucleotides align to TRBD2. The CDR3 spans 15 residues. V shed 5 bases, J shed 3 bases, and the junction held 3 bases outside the gene matches. Germline CDR1 reads SGHVS; CDR2 reads FNYEAQ. Here the CDR3 reads CASSTGLAGEETQYF. CDR3 bases: TGTGCCAGCAGCACCGGACTAGCGGGGGAAGAGACCCAGTACTTC.

This chain links TRBV4-1 with TRBJ2-1; TRBD1 matches at 7 bases. The germline CDR1 and CDR2 sequences are MGHRA and YSYEKL. CDR3 length: 13 amino acids. The V gene end was trimmed by 4 bases and the J gene end by 4 bases; junction bases not matched to a gene: 1. The CDR3 bases are TGCGCCAGCAGCCCGGGACAGTACAATGAGCAGTTCTTC. It codes for CASSPGQYNEQFF.

The J gene is TRBJ2-7, the V gene TRBV6-1, with TRBD1 matching over 8 bases. This CDR3 has 13 residues. The junction had 5 bases not matched to a gene; V was cut back by 7 bases and J by 3 bases. Looked up from germline, CDR1 is MNHNS and CDR2 is SASEGT. The CDR3 nucleotides read TGTGCCAGCATAGGACAGGGCGGCTACGAGCAGTACTTC. Protein sequence: CASIGQGGYEQYF.

This clone counts as medium-sized (0.01 to 0.1%). The genes are TRBV7-3 and TRBJ2-3; D perhaps matches TRBD1 (5 bases). Germline loops: CDR1 SGHTA, CDR2 FQGTGA. Trimming took 3 bases from V and 8 from J, leaving 15 bases between them. The CDR3 totals 14 residues. CDR3 nucleotides: TGTGCCAGCAGCTTGGGGCCGTATGTTGGTACGCAGTATTTT. This translates into CASSLGPYVGTQYF. The complete variable domain, with remaining parts taken from reference TRBV7-3 and TRBJ2-3, reads GAGVSQTPSNKVTEKGKYVELRCDPISGHTALYWYRQSLGQGPEFLIYFQGTGAADDSGLPNDRFFAVRPEGSVSTLKIQRTERGDSAVYLCASSLGPYVGTQYFGPGTRLTVL.

Of note for this clone: This specimen includes other DNA sequences encoding the same CDR3. The V and J genes are TRBV28 and TRBJ2-7; 7 positions match TRBD1. Germline V gives CDR1 MDHEN, CDR2 SYDVKM. The CDR3 extends over 14 amino acids. The junction had 10 bases not matched to a gene; V was cut back by 5 bases and J by 6 bases. DNA for the CDR3: TGTGCCAGCAGTGGAGGACAGGCGCCCTCCGAGCAGTACTTC. Amino acid sequence: CASSGGQAPSEQYF.

The CDR3 nucleotides are TGTGCCAGCAGTCGTGTTAGTGACTTCCAAGAGACCCAGTACTTC. Translating gives CASSRVSDFQETQYF. The chain recombines TRBV7-8 with TRBJ2-5, with D unclear. V lost 6 bases, J lost 1 base, and 15 bases lay in between. This CDR3 is 15 amino acids long. In germline, CDR1 is SGHVS, CDR2 FQNEAQ.

As for this clone: This same CDR3 is encoded by further DNA sequences in the sample. The CDR3 region is CASSPRQGAYWEQYF. CDR3 nucleotide sequence: TGTGCCAGCAGCCCTCGACAGGGGGCCTATTGGGAGCAGTACTTC. This chain links TRBV28 with TRBJ2-7; 10 bases fit TRBD1. The trim removed 6 bases at V and 7 bases at J, leaving 12 bases unmatched. The CDR3 covers 15 residues. Germline V gene sequence: CDR1 MDHEN, CDR2 SYDVKM. Complete variable domain (other parts from reference TRBV28 and TRBJ2-7): DVKVTQSSRYLVKRTGEKVFLECVQDMDHENMFWYRQDPGLGLRLIYFSYDVKMKEKGDIPEGYSVSREKKERFSLILESASTNQTSMYLCASSPRQGAYWEQYFGPGTRLTVT.

The V call is TRBV19, the J call TRBJ2-1, with TRBD2 as a possible D gene (5 bases). Germline values: CDR1 LNHDA, CDR2 SQIVND (reference sequence). The CDR3 is 14 amino acids. V was trimmed by 7 bases and J by 0 bases, leaving 10 bases between them. The CDR3 DNA is TGTGCCAGTACGGAGGCCAGCTCCTACAATGAGCAGTTCTTC. It specifies CASTEASSYNEQFF.

The genes are TRBV4-2 and TRBJ2-1; 10 positions match TRBD2. The CDR3 has 17 residues. The germline CDR1 and CDR2 sequences are LGHNA and YNFKEQ. V trimming: 1 base; J trimming: 4 bases; junction bases outside the gene matches: 7. The CDR3 sequence: CASSQVSGGASYNEQFF. The CDR3, as DNA: TGTGCCAGCAGCCAAGTGAGCGGGGGGGCCTCTTACAATGAGCAGTTCTTC.

This clone appeared a few times. The V call is TRBV10-3, the J call TRBJ1-1; 9 bases match TRBD1. In germline, CDR1 is ENHRY, CDR2 SYGVKD. Trimming cost V 4 bases and J 4 bases; bases outside gene matches: 4. The length of the CDR3 is 14 residues. CDR3 sequence (DNA): TGTGCCATCAGTGGGACAGGGGAGACCACTGAAGCTTTCTTT. Amino acid sequence: CAISGTGETTEAFF.

The J gene is TRBJ2-1, the V gene TRBV27; 12 positions agree with TRBD2. Germline V CDR1 and CDR2: MNHEY, SMNVEV (reference sequence). V shed 6 bases and J 7 bases; nucleotides not matched to a gene: 10. This CDR3 comprises 16 residues. In DNA, the CDR3 is TGTGCCAGCAGGCCGCACCTAGCGGGGGGGCATAATGAGCAGTTCTTC. Translating gives CASRPHLAGGHNEQFF.

This sequence joins TRBV6-5 and TRBJ2-1, with D unresolved. CDR1 and CDR2 from the germline V gene are MNHEY and SVGAGI. The CDR3 runs 14 residues. With 2 bases removed from V and 7 bases from J, the gap between germline ends came to 12 bases. CDR3 protein: CASSYLTTGNEQFF. The CDR3 nucleotides are TGTGCCAGCAGTTACCTCACGACCGGGAATGAGCAGTTCTTC.

The rearrangement joins TRBV6-5 to TRBJ2-7, with a weak D call TRBD2 (7 bases). CDR1 and CDR2 (germline): MNHEY, SVGAGI. The V end was cut by 10 bases, the J end by 2 bases, with 15 bases between. The CDR3 contains 13 residues. For the CDR3, the DNA is TGTGCCACCATCGGGGGGCCACCCTACGAGCAGTACTTC. Protein sequence: CATIGGPPYEQYF.

The V gene is TRBV27, the J gene TRBJ2-7; 8 nucleotides match TRBD1. The CDR3 runs 16 residues. Germline values: CDR1 MNHEY, CDR2 SMNVEV (reference sequence). The V gene end was trimmed by 5 bases and the J gene end by 0 bases; junction bases not matched to a gene: 9. CDR3 DNA sequence: TGTGCCAGCAGTCCGATCGGGACAGGCAACTCCTACGAGCAGTACTTC. Translated, it gives CASSPIGTGNSYEQYF.

This chain joins TRBV5-4 and TRBJ2-1, with TRBD1 as a possible D gene (6 bases). This CDR3 spans 14 amino acids. CDR1 SGHNT and CDR2 YYREEE come from the germline V gene (reference sequence). The V end lost 3 bases, the J end lost 3 bases, and 10 bases lay between the germline ends. The DNA for the CDR3 is TGTGCCAGCAGCTCCCGGGACATCTACAATGAGCAGTTCTTC. Its protein product is CASSSRDIYNEQFF.